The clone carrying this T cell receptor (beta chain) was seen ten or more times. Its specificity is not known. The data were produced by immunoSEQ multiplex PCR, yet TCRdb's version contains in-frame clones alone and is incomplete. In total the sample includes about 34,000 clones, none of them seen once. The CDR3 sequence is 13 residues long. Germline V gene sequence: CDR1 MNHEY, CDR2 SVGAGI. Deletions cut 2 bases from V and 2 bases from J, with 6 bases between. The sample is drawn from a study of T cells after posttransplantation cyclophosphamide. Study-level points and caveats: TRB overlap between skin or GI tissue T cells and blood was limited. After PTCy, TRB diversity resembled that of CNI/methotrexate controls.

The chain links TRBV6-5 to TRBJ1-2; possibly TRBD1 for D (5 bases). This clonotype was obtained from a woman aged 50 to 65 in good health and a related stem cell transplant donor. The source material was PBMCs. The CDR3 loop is CASSYEGNYGYTF. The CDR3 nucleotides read TGTGCCAGCAGTTACGAGGGGAACTATGGCTACACCTTC.